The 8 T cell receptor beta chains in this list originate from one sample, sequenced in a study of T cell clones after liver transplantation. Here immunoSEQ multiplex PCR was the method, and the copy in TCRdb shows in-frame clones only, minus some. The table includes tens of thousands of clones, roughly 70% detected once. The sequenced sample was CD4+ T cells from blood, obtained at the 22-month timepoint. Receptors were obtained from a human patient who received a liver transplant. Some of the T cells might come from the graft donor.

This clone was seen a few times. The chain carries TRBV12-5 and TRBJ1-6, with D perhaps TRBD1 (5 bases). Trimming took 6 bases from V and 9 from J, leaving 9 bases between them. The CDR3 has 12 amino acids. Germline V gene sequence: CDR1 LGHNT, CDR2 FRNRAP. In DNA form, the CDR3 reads TGTGCTAGTGGCCTGGACACTTCACCCCTCCACTTT. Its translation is CASGLDTSPLHF. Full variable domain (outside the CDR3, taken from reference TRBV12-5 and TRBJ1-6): DARVTQTPRHKVTEMGQEVTMRCQPILGHNTVFWYRQTMMQGLELLAYFRNRAPLDDSGMPKDRFSAEMPDATLATLKIQPSEPRDSAVYFCASGLDTSPLHFGNGTRLTVT.

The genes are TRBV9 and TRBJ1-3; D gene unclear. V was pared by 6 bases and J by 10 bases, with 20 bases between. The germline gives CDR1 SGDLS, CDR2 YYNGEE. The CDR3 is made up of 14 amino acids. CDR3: CASTLTPSRETIYF. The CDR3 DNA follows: TGTGCCAGCACCCTTACACCTTCCCGGGAGACCATATATTTT.

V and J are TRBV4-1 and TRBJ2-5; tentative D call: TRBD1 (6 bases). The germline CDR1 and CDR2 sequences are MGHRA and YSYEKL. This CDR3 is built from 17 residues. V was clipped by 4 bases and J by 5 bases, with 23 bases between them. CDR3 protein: CASSPSASQGGEETQYF. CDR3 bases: TGCGCCAGCAGCCCGTCTGCTTCACAGGGCGGAGAGGAGACCCAGTACTTC.

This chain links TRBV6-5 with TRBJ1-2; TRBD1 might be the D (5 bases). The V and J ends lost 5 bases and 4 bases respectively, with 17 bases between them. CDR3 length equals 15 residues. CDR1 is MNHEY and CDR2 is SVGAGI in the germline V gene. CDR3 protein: CASSRRESIGYGYTF. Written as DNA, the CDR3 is TGTGCCAGCAGTCGCAGGGAATCTATCGGCTATGGCTACACCTTC.

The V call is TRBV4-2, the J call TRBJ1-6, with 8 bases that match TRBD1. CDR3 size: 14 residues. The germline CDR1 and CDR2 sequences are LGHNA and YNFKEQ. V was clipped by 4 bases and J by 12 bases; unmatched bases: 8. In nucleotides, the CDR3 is TGTGCCAGCAGCCGGGGACAGGACGAACTACCCCTCCACTTT. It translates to CASSRGQDELPLHF.

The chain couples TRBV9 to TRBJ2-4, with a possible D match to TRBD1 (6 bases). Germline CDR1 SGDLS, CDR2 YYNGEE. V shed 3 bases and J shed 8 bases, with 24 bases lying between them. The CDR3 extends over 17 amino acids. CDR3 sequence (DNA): TGTGCCAGCAGCGCCTCTATAGGGGACATAGGTAGGGACATTCAGTACTTC. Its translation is CASSASIGDIGRDIQYF.

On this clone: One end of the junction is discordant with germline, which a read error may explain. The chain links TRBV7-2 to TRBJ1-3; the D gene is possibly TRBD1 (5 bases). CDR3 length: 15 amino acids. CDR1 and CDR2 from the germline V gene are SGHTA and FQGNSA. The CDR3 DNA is TGTGCCAGCAGCCCCGGGACCGGGGGGAGAAACACTATATATTTT. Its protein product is CASSPGTGGRNTIYF. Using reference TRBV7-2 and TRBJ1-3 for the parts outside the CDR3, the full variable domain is GAGVSQSPSNKVTEKGKDVELRCDPISGHTALYWYRQSLGQGLEFLIYFQGNSAPDKSGLPSDRFSAERTGGSVSTLTIQRTQQEDSAVYLCASSPGTGGRNTIYFGEGSWLTVV.

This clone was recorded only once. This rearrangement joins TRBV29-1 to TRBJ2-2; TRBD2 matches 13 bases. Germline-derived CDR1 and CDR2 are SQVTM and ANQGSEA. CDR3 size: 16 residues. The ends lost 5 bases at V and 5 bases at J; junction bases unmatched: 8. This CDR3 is CSVNPGLAGDTGELFF. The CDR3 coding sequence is TGCAGCGTTAACCCAGGACTAGCGGGGGATACCGGGGAGCTGTTTTTT.